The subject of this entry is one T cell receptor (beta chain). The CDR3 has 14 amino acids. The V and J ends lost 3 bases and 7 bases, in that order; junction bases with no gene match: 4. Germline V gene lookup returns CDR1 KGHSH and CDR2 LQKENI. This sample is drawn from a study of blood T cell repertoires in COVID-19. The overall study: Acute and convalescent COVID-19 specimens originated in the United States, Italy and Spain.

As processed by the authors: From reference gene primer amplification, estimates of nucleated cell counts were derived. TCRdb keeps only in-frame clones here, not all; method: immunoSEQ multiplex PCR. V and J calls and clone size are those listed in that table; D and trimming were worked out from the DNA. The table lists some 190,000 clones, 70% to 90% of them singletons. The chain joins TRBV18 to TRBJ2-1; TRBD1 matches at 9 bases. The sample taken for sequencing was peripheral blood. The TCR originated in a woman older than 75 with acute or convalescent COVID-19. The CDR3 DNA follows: TGTGCCAGCTCACCCGGGACAGGGAAGAATGAGCAGTTCTTC. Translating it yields CASSPGTGKNEQFF.